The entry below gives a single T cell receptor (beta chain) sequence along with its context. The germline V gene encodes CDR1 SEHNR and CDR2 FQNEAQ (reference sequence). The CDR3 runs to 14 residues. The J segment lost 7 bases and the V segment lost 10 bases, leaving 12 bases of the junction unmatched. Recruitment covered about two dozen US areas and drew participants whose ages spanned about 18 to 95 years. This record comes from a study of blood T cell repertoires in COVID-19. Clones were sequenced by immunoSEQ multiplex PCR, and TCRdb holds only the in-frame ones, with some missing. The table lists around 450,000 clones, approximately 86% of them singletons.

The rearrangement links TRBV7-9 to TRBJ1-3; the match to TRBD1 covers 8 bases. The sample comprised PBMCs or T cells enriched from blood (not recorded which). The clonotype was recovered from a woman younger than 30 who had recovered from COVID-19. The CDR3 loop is CATILDRERNTIYF. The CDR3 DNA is TGTGCCACCATACTGGACAGGGAGAGGAACACCATATATTTT.